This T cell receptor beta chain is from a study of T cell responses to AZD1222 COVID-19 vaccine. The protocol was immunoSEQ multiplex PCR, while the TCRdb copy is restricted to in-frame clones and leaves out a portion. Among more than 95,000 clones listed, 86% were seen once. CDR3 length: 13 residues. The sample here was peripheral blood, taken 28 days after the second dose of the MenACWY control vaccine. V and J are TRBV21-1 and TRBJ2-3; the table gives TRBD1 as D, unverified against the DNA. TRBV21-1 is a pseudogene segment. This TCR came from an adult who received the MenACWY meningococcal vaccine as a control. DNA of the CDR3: TGTGCCAGCATTGGGACAGGGTCAGATACGCAGTATTTT. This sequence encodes CASIGTGSDTQYF.